This entry describes one TCR beta chain. Which antigen it targets is not known. One base away there is no much larger clone; base qualities are not given. The library was produced with RT-PCR. Sequenced on an Illumina HiSeq 2500. TCRdb reanalyzed the raw reads on its own, using fastp at Q25 for trimming and MiXCR for clone calling, and kept in-frame beta chains. Merged by CDR3 protein, the rows form single entries marked with the most common genes and DNA. Within this sample are about 34,000 distinct CDR3 sequences, with approximately 54% of them counted one time only. Of the sample, 4.5% to 5% is held by the ten largest clones. The junction carries 15 bases between V and J, which are trimmed by 6 bases and 9 bases respectively. CDR1 and CDR2 (KGHSH, LQKENI) derive from the germline V gene. Reading from cysteine to phenylalanine, the CDR3 counts 13 amino acids. CDR3 DNA is the only sequence kept; it has 39 bases, read in frame from the first base.

The sample comes from a study of yellow fever vaccine responses in identical twins (dated by TCRdb to 2016 to 2019). Concerning the study at large: In identical twins, the study followed T cell clones that responded to the vaccine with precision.

The study at large found these results: According to the authors, the vaccine-induced T cell response in identical twins seemed to be partly convergent and partly specific to each individual.

Recombination linked TRBV18 to TRBJ2-1, with the D call perhaps TRBD1 or TRBD2, as 5 bases match in each case. Sample: T cells from blood (PBMCs), unsorted or a sorted subset (not recorded which), taken before or after yellow fever vaccination (not recorded which). The sequence came from a woman aged 18-29 years who received the yellow fever vaccine. Donor details come from another sample of the same person, matched by shared clones. The nucleotide sequence is given as TGTGCCAGCTCCCCTAAAACAGGAGGTGAGCAGTTCTTC. This codes for CASSPKTGGEQFF.